A selection of T cell receptor beta chains follows, all from one sample in a study of CD8 T cells in Susac syndrome. MiXCR, run by TCRdb on the immunoSEQ multiplex PCR reads, gives a single entry per CDR3 protein. The sample has about 150,000 distinct CDR3 sequences, approximately 90% seen once. Sequences were obtained from CD4+ T cells from PBMCs. The receptors derive from a human donor in good health. Both conserved end residues are part of each CDR3. D genes are given only for firm matches. The listing skips clone size in some rows; elsewhere it reads once, few, many or a size class.

>TRBV5-1|-|15|TRBJ2-5|-
CASSLAVGVSETQYF
TGCGCCAGCAGCTTGGCCGTCGGCGTATCGGAGACCCAGTACTTC
>TRBV7-9|TRBD1|13|TRBJ1-1|-
CASSYRGRTEAFF
TGTGCCAGCAGTTACAGGGGGCGCACTGAAGCTTTCTTT
>TRBV5-6|-|14|TRBJ1-5|-
CASSRGGPNQPQHF
TGTGCCAGCAGCAGGGGGGGGCCCAATCAGCCCCAGCATTTT
>TRBV10-3|TRBD1|14|TRBJ2-2|-
CAIRDRINTGELFF
TGTGCCATCAGGGACAGGATTAACACCGGGGAGCTGTTTTTT
>TRBV10-3|TRBD1|12|TRBJ2-7|-
CAISPGGYEQYF
TGTGCCATCAGTCCAGGGGGCTACGAGCAGTACTTC
>TRBV6-2/TRBV6-3|-|11|TRBJ2-3|few
CASRQGDTQYF
TGTGCCAGCAGGCAGGGAGATACGCAGTATTTT
>TRBV4-1|-|16|TRBJ1-2|-
CASSQDGVGTYRGYTF
TGCGCCAGCAGCCAAGATGGCGTGGGGACATATCGTGGCTACACCTTC
>TRBV29-1|-|12|TRBJ2-7|-
CSVEDSRDEQYF
TGCAGCGTTGAAGACAGTAGGGACGAGCAGTACTTC
>TRBV5-1|TRBD1|15|TRBJ2-5|once
CASSLADRIQETQYF
TGCGCCAGCAGCTTGGCGGACAGGATACAAGAGACCCAGTACTTC
>TRBV5-1|-|14|TRBJ2-7|-
CASSSLTGTYEQYF
TGCGCCAGCAGCTCCCTCACAGGGACCTACGAGCAGTACTTC
>TRBV19|-|13|TRBJ1-4|-
CASNRQTNEKLFF
TGTGCCAGTAACAGACAAACTAATGAAAAACTGTTTTTT
>TRBV19|-|14|TRBJ2-7|-
CASSSDVSAGEQYF
TGTGCCAGTAGTAGCGATGTAAGCGCGGGCGAGCAGTACTTC